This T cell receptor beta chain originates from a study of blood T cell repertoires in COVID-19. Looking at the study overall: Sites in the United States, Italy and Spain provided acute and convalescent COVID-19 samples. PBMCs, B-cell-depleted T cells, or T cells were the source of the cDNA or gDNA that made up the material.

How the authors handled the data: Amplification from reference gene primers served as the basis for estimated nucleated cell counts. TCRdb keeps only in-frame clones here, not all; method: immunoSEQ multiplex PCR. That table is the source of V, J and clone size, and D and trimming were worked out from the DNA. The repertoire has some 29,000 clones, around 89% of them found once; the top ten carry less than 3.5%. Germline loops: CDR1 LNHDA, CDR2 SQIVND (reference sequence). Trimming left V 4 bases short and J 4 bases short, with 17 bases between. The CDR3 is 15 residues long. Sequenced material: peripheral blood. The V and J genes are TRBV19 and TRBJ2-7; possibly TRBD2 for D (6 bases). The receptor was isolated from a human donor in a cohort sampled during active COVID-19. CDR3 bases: TGTGCCAGTAGTAGATACAGGCGGGGAAAATACGAGCAGTACTTC. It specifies CASSRYRRGKYEQYF.